This T cell receptor (beta chain) was sequenced in a study of cytomegalovirus exposure and HLA in healthy donors. Study findings and constraints: An analysis that was carried out later associated fewer than 20,000 TCR beta sequences with HLA alleles at 0.05 false discovery rate.

PCR amplification relied on 60 Vbeta primers (plus 13 Jbeta primers). Here immunoSEQ multiplex PCR was the method, and the copy in TCRdb shows in-frame clones only, minus some. The sample holds under 150,000 clones, 81% seen once. Donors sampled were nominally healthy, though unrecorded immune exposures were likely. About this clone itself: Its antigen is currently unknown.

The receptor was derived from a man between 18 and 29 years old in good health and CMV-seronegative. Material for sequencing was PBMCs.

The CDR3 reads CASSLGPGSEQYF. DNA of the CDR3: TGTGCCAGCAGCTTAGGCCCAGGGTCCGAGCAGTACTTC. The chain has TRBV7-2 and TRBJ2-7; perhaps TRBD1 as D (5 bases). Germline CDR1 reads SGHTA; CDR2 reads FQGNSA. The CDR3 has 13 residues. Deletions cut 1 base from V and 6 bases from J, with 10 bases between.